The source of this TCR beta chain is a study of immune characterization of retroperitoneal liposarcoma. This clonotype was picked up many times. TCRdb independently ran MiXCR on the PCR reads; one entry per CDR3 protein. The repertoire includes about 10,000 distinct CDR3 sequences, about 39% of them detected once, and under 30% sits in the top ten. The sequenced material came from tumor tissue. The sequence derives from a male donor with retroperitoneal liposarcoma.

In nucleotides, the CDR3 is TGTGCCAGCAGCTCCGGCGATACGCAGTATTTT. The encoded protein is CASSSGDTQYF. The genes are TRBV11-1 and TRBJ2-3; D gene ambiguous. The CDR3 has 11 amino acids. Between the trimmed V and J ends, which lost 4 bases and 6 bases, there was a span of 5 bases. Germline V gene data show CDR1 as SGHAT and CDR2 as FQDESV (reference sequence).